The 6 T cell receptor beta chains presented below share a single source sample, sequenced in a study of blood T cell repertoires in COVID-19. Data came from immunoSEQ multiplex PCR; TCRdb stores just in-frame clones and leaves some out. The table has about 170,000 clones, about 80% seen once. The sample was PBMCs or T cells enriched from blood (not recorded which). Receptors originate from a woman in her 70s in a cohort exposed to, infected with or recovered from COVID-19 (not recorded which).

The V and J genes are TRBV10-3 and TRBJ2-6; D is unresolved. The germline gives CDR1 ENHRY, CDR2 SYGVKD. The CDR3 runs 15 residues. The germline V and J ends were trimmed by 3 bases and 2 bases, with 8 bases remaining between them. Written as DNA, the CDR3 is TGTGCCATCAGTGAAAAGCTTCCTGGGGCCAACGTCCTGACTTTC. This encodes CAISEKLPGANVLTF.

V and J are TRBV9 and TRBJ1-1; D is possibly TRBD1 (6 bases). V shed 10 bases and J shed 3 bases, with 16 bases lying between them. The CDR3 covers 13 residues. The V gene's germline CDR1 is SGDLS and CDR2 YYNGEE. The CDR3: CASSGKGDTEAFF. In DNA form, the CDR3 reads TGTGCCTCATCAGGGAAGGGGGACACTGAAGCTTTCTTT.

The chain recombines TRBV19 with TRBJ1-2; perhaps TRBD1 as D (6 bases). Per the germline V gene, CDR1 is LNHDA and CDR2 is SQIVND (reference sequence). The germline V and J ends were trimmed by 4 bases and 7 bases, with 22 bases remaining between them. The CDR3 runs 16 residues. For the CDR3, the DNA is TGTGCCAGTAGTACCCCCCAGTGGGGGGGGCTCGGTGGCTACACCTTC. Residues: CASSTPQWGGLGGYTF.

This chain links TRBV7-8 with TRBJ2-7; TRBD2 agrees at 12 bases. CDR1 and CDR2 from the germline V gene are SGHVS and FQNEAQ. V dropped 6 bases and J dropped 2; count of bases not matched to a gene: 5. The CDR3 is 15 amino acids. Here the CDR3 DNA reads TGTGCCAGCAGGCTAGGACTAGCGGGAACCTACGAGCAGTACTTC. Translation: CASRLGLAGTYEQYF.

This chain connects TRBV7-9 to TRBJ1-1; D is ambiguous. The V end was cut by 4 bases, the J end by 3 bases, with 9 bases between. The CDR3 is made up of 13 amino acids. Germline lookup yields CDR1 SEHNR and CDR2 FQNEAQ (reference sequence). This chain's CDR3 is CASSSSGYTEAFF. CDR3 bases: TGTGCCAGCAGCTCCTCAGGTTACACTGAAGCTTTCTTT.

DNA of the CDR3: TGTGCCAGCAGCGTAGCTGGACTAGCGGGAGTCTACGAGCAGTACTTC. It specifies CASSVAGLAGVYEQYF. V and J are TRBV9 and TRBJ2-7, with 13 bases aligning to TRBD2. CDR1 and CDR2 (germline): SGDLS, YYNGEE. The CDR3 spans 16 residues. Trimming cost V 0 bases and J 3 bases; bases outside gene matches: 3.